This T cell receptor (beta chain) was identified in a study of blood T cells in healthy people across ages. The CDR3 spans 17 residues. Germline CDR1 reads SGHTA; CDR2 reads FQGNSA. A second about 7 to 12 cycle PCR used barcoded and J-beta primers. TCRdb passed the 5' RACE reads through MiXCR, listing each CDR3 protein once. The table lists nearly 1 million distinct CDR3 sequences, roughly half of them singletons. A minimum of 7 million PBMCs was isolated per sample. Remarks on this clonotype: A read error may account for a junction end that differs from germline.

J is TRBJ2-5 and V is TRBV7-2; either TRBD1 or TRBD2 may supply D (5 bases each). The sequenced sample was blood. The origin of this receptor is a woman aged 60-70 years in good health. The CDR3 is CASSLVPGTRYGETQNF. The DNA of the CDR3 is TGTGCCAGCAGCTTAGTCCCGGGGACCCGTTACGGGGAGACCCAGAACTTC.